Shown below are 20 T cell receptor beta chains from a single sample sequenced in a study of cytomegalovirus exposure and HLA in healthy donors. Both 60 Vbeta primers and 13 Jbeta primers went into the PCR. The data were produced by immunoSEQ multiplex PCR, yet TCRdb's version contains in-frame clones alone and is incomplete. The data contain more than 95,000 clones, just under 75% of them singletons. Sequenced material: PBMCs. The receptors shown here come from a man aged 55 to 70 in good health and CMV-seropositive.

CDR3 sequence reads: CASSQSASRGYEQYF. The DNA for the CDR3 is TGTGCCAGCAGCCAATCGGCCTCTCGGGGTTACGAGCAGTACTTC. The chain couples TRBV16 to TRBJ2-7; a weak D match, TRBD2 (5 bases). V was pared by 0 bases and J by 4 bases, with 13 bases between. Germline V gene data show CDR1 as KGHSY and CDR2 as FQNENV. The CDR3 is 15 amino acids.

The chain joins TRBV15 to TRBJ2-1; 9 positions agree with TRBD2. Germline-derived CDR1 and CDR2 are LNHNV and YYDKDF (reference sequence). The CDR3 totals 13 residues. The V gene end was trimmed by 6 bases and the J gene end by 9 bases; junction bases not matched to a gene: 6. DNA of the CDR3: TGTGCCACCAGGGCTAGCGGGGCTTCTGAGCAGTTCTTC. Amino acid sequence: CATRASGASEQFF.

V usage is TRBV10-3 and J usage is TRBJ2-2; possible D gene TRBD2, 5 bases. Trimming left V 11 bases short and J 7 bases short, with 17 bases between. The CDR3 extends over 13 amino acids. Germline CDR1 reads ENHRY; CDR2 reads SYGVKD. The DNA of the CDR3 is TGTGCCTCTCAGGACGGGGTCGGCGGGGAGCTGTTTTTT. Its translation is CASQDGVGGELFF.

This clone appeared once. The genes are TRBV21-1 and TRBJ1-5; the D call TRBD1 from the table was never checked on the DNA. TRBV21-1 is recorded as a pseudogene. This CDR3 has 19 residues. CDR3 in DNA: TGTGCCAGCACCAAATCCTTAGTGGAAGGGACAGGTTATTATCAGCCCCAGCATTTT. This translates into CASTKSLVEGTGYYQPQHF.

The chain couples TRBV30 to TRBJ2-3, with TRBD2 identical over 14 bases. Germline-derived CDR1 and CDR2 are GTSNPN and SVGIG (reference sequence). J gave up 3 bases and V 5 bases, and 4 bases lay outside the gene matches. This CDR3 has 15 amino acids. The CDR3 DNA reads TGTGCCTGGGGACTAGCGGGGGGTTTGACAGATACGCAGTATTTT. Translated: CAWGLAGGLTDTQYF.

The chain carries TRBV29-1 and TRBJ2-7; TRBD2 matches at 9 bases. CDR3 length: 14 amino acids. The germline CDR1 and CDR2 sequences are SQVTM and ANQGSEA. Unmatched junction bases numbered 10, after V lost 5 bases and J lost 5 bases. In nucleotides, the CDR3 is TGCAGCGTTAGCGTCAGCGGGAGGAAGGACGAGCAGTACTTC. Encoded protein: CSVSVSGRKDEQYF.

This clone was counted once. The CDR3 is CATSRGQGKETQYF. The DNA of the CDR3 is TGTGCCACCAGTAGGGGACAGGGGAAAGAGACCCAGTACTTC. The V gene is TRBV19, the J gene TRBJ2-5; 10 nucleotides line up with TRBD1. The germline gives CDR1 LNHDA, CDR2 SQIVND (reference sequence). V gave up 10 bases and J gave up 3 bases; unmatched junction bases: 8. The CDR3 runs to 14 residues.

This rearrangement joins TRBV2 to TRBJ2-7; 7 bases fit TRBD2. The length of the CDR3 is 13 residues. V lost 4 bases and J lost 3; bases outside the gene matches: 3. CDR1 and CDR2 (germline): SNHLY, FYNNEI. The CDR3 sequence: CASSASGVYEQYF. CDR3 bases: TGTGCCAGCAGTGCAAGCGGGGTCTACGAGCAGTACTTC.

The V and J genes are TRBV15 and TRBJ1-3; no clear D. V was trimmed by 0 bases and J by 4 bases, leaving 10 bases between them. CDR3 size: 15 residues. Germline CDR1 reads LNHNV; CDR2 reads YYDKDF (reference sequence). CDR3 in amino acids: CATSRDRGGGNTIYF. CDR3 DNA: TGTGCCACCAGCAGAGATCGGGGAGGGGGAAACACCATATATTTT.

The rearrangement joins TRBV5-1 to TRBJ2-7; the match to TRBD2 covers 13 bases. Germline V CDR1 and CDR2: SGHRS, YFSETQ. This CDR3 comprises 13 residues. V gave up 8 bases and J gave up 7 bases; unmatched junction bases: 6. The CDR3 region has the DNA TGCGCCAGTAGACTAGCGGGGGGAGGTGAGCAGTACTTC. Translated: CASRLAGGGEQYF.

The rearrangement links TRBV30 to TRBJ2-3; 7 bases line up with TRBD1. The CDR3 is 14 residues long. V shed 5 bases, J shed 1 base, and the junction held 6 bases outside the gene matches. Germline CDR1 and CDR2: GTSNPN and SVGIG (reference sequence). CDR3 sequence (DNA): TGTGCCTGGGGCACAGGGGTAGGCACAGATACGCAGTATTTT. This sequence encodes CAWGTGVGTDTQYF.

The chain uses TRBV28 and TRBJ2-2; TRBD2 matches 8 bases. The V segment lost 3 bases and the J segment 7 bases; nucleotides outside the gene matches: 10. This CDR3 contains 16 residues. Germline-derived CDR1 and CDR2 are MDHEN and SYDVKM. The CDR3 region has the DNA TGTGCCAGCAGTTTTACAGCGGGGGATCAGGGCGGGGAGCTGTTTTTT. It yields the protein CASSFTAGDQGGELFF.

The J gene is TRBJ2-3, the V gene TRBV29-1; D is possibly TRBD1 (5 bases). Germline V gene sequence: CDR1 SQVTM, CDR2 ANQGSEA. The CDR3 totals 14 residues. Trimming removed 6 bases from V and 4 bases from J, with 17 bases in between. The CDR3 DNA follows: TGCAGCGTCACCCCCAGCACAGGTCCAGATACGCAGTATTTT. Translated: CSVTPSTGPDTQYF.

The J gene is TRBJ1-2, the V gene TRBV25-1; weak D call: TRBD1 (6 bases). With 3 bases removed from V and 5 bases from J, the gap between germline ends came to 16 bases. The CDR3 spans 15 residues. Germline loops: CDR1 MGHDK, CDR2 SYGVNS. The CDR3 DNA reads as TGTGCCAGCAGTGAGGGGGGGGGCCCAGGGTATGGCTACACCTTC. Amino acid sequence: CASSEGGGPGYGYTF.

The chain links TRBV5-1 to TRBJ2-7, with D hard to call. V dropped 5 bases and J dropped 2 bases, with 8 bases sitting between them. CDR1 is SGHRS and CDR2 is YFSETQ in the germline V gene. This CDR3 comprises 12 residues. The CDR3 sequence: CASRAGTYEQYF. CDR3 nucleotides: TGCGCCAGCAGGGCAGGCACCTACGAGCAGTACTTC. The whole variable domain, remainder taken from reference TRBV5-1 and TRBJ2-7, is KAGVTQTPRYLIKTRGQQVTLSCSPISGHRSVSWYQQTPGQGLQFLFEYFSETQRNKGNFPGRFSGRQFSNSRSEMNVSTLELGDSALYLCASRAGTYEQYFGPGTRLTVT.

This clone was observed a single time. The chain links TRBV11-2 to TRBJ2-3, with D uncertain. There are 12 residues in the CDR3. Trimming shortened V by 2 bases and J by 4 bases, and 4 bases separated the two germline ends. Germline V gene lookup returns CDR1 SGHAT and CDR2 FQNNGV. DNA of the CDR3: TGTGCCAGCAGCTTATATCCAGATACGCAGTATTTT. This codes for CASSLYPDTQYF.

The chain uses TRBV11-2 and TRBJ2-3; 8 bases are a match to TRBD2. Germline V gene data show CDR1 as SGHAT and CDR2 as FQNNGV. This CDR3 has 16 amino acids. With 4 bases clipped from V and 2 bases from J, the junction kept 8 bases outside the gene matches. The DNA for the CDR3 is TGTGCCAGCAGCTCTTTAGCGGGGATGTTCACAGATACGCAGTATTTT. Amino acids: CASSSLAGMFTDTQYF.

The table lists this clone with a few counts. The V call is TRBV4-1, the J call TRBJ2-6, with D possibly TRBD1 on 6 matching bases. Germline V gives CDR1 MGHRA, CDR2 YSYEKL. V shed 0 bases and J shed 0 bases, with 18 bases lying between them. The CDR3 consists of 20 residues. This CDR3 reads CASSQERGKTGSSGANVLTF. CDR3 in DNA: TGCGCCAGCAGCCAAGAGAGGGGGAAAACAGGATCCTCTGGGGCCAACGTCCTGACTTTC.

This chain links TRBV21-1 with TRBJ2-7; the table's D call TRBD2 went unverified against the DNA. TRBV21-1 is a known pseudogene. This CDR3 is 17 amino acids long. CDR3 coding DNA: TGTGCCAGCAGCAATCATTATGGGGGGGAACTCTCCTACGAGCAGTACTTC. Protein sequence: CASSNHYGGELSYEQYF.

The CDR3 nucleotides are TGTGCCAGCAACAGGGGGGACTATTTAAACACTGAAGCTTTCTTT. Its translation is CASNRGDYLNTEAFF. The chain employs TRBV6-5 and TRBJ1-1; 8 nucleotides align to TRBD1. V shed 7 bases, J shed 2 bases, and the junction held 9 bases outside the gene matches. The CDR3 is 15 amino acids. In germline, CDR1 is MNHEY, CDR2 SVGAGI.